This entry lists 6 T cell receptor beta chains sequenced from one sample in a study of T-cell reconstitution after alpha-beta-depleted transplantation in children. Researchers prepared the TCRbeta library using unique molecular identifiers, the study reports. MiXCR, applied by TCRdb to the PCR reads, yields one record per CDR3 protein. The sample yields about 690,000 distinct CDR3 sequences, around a sixth seen once. The sample was PBMCs from the stem cell graft donor, taken from the stem cell graft. The origin of the receptors is a human donor who donated a stem cell graft to a child with acute myeloid leukemia.

The table lists this clonotype with many counts. V gene TRBV29-1 combines with J gene TRBJ2-7; a weak D match, TRBD1 (6 bases). The ends were cut back, 7 bases at V and 5 bases at J, with 18 bases in the middle. CDR1 is SQVTM and CDR2 is ANQGSEA in the germline V gene. The CDR3 is 13 amino acids. The CDR3 sequence: CSGSLQGFDEQYF. Here the CDR3 DNA reads TGCAGCGGGTCCCTCCAGGGGTTCGACGAGCAGTACTTC.

The chain couples TRBV4-2 to TRBJ2-1; weak D call: TRBD1 (6 bases). V gave up 8 bases and J gave up 4 bases, with 15 bases separating them. CDR1 is LGHNA and CDR2 is YNFKEQ in the germline V gene. This CDR3 spans 14 amino acids. The CDR3 DNA follows: TGTGCCAGCGACACAGGGTGGGGGTACAATGAGCAGTTCTTC. Translated, it gives CASDTGWGYNEQFF.

The chain combines TRBV14 with TRBJ2-1; D is ambiguous. From germline, CDR1 is SGHDN and CDR2 FVKESK. With 4 bases removed from V and 0 bases from J, the gap between germline ends came to 10 bases. CDR3 length: 15 residues. The CDR3 spells CASSPPFSSYNEQFF. The CDR3 DNA reads as TGTGCCAGCAGCCCCCCTTTTAGCTCCTACAATGAGCAGTTCTTC.

This clonotype was counted a few times. The chain couples TRBV11-2 to TRBJ1-5; tentatively, D is TRBD1 (5 bases). The CDR3 has 13 amino acids. The ends were cut back, 5 bases at V and 5 bases at J, with 10 bases in the middle. Germline CDR1 SGHAT, CDR2 FQNNGV. In DNA form, the CDR3 reads TGTGCCAGCAGCCGGGACGCAGATCAGCCCCAGCATTTT. Translated, it gives CASSRDADQPQHF.

The chain joins TRBV28 to TRBJ2-1; TRBD1 aligns across 8 bases. V lost 7 bases, J lost 6 bases, and 8 bases stayed unmatched. Germline values: CDR1 MDHEN, CDR2 SYDVKM. The CDR3 is 14 amino acids. The CDR3: CASKAGQAFNEQFF. The CDR3 DNA follows: TGTGCCAGCAAGGCGGGACAGGCTTTCAATGAGCAGTTCTTC.

This clonotype was observed a handful of times. The chain links TRBV5-6 to TRBJ2-7, with 7 bases fitting TRBD1. The germline gives CDR1 SGHDT, CDR2 YYEEEE. The CDR3 covers 15 residues. After removal of 4 bases from V and 7 bases from J, the junction contained 14 bases not matched to a gene. CDR3 in amino acids: CASSADSDRTLEQYV. The CDR3 DNA reads as TGTGCCAGCAGCGCCGATTCGGACAGGACACTGGAGCAGTACGTC.